This T cell receptor beta chain was sequenced in a study of T-cell reconstitution after alpha-beta-depleted transplantation in children. This clonotype was found many times. Unique molecular identifiers were incorporated during preparation of the TCRbeta library. In TCRdb, the PCR reads were re-called with MiXCR into one record per CDR3 protein. The table has roughly 340,000 distinct CDR3 sequences, 16% seen once. The CDR3 covers 15 residues. V gave up 5 bases and J gave up 1 base, with 15 bases separating them. Germline V gene lookup returns CDR1 DFQATT and CDR2 SNEGSKA (reference sequence). This chain joins TRBV20-1 and TRBJ2-4; maybe TRBD1 (6 bases). The TCR comes from a male patient aged 2-9 years who had a stem cell transplant for acute lymphoblastic leukemia, so the T cells may come from the graft donor. This specimen consisted of PBMCs, mostly from graft donor cells, obtained 360 days after TCRalphabeta/CD19-depleted stem cell transplant. The CDR3: CSARSRDMAKNIQYF. In DNA, the CDR3 is TGCAGTGCTCGGTCCCGGGACATGGCCAAAAACATTCAGTACTTC.